This TCR beta chain was identified in a study of CD8 T cells in ankylosing spondylitis. General observations from the study: Certain motif variants had earlier been reported in reactive arthritis synovial fluid and blood. Disease-linked clones were reportedly significantly enriched in matched ankylosing spondylitis synovial fluid.

The CDR3 covers 17 residues. Trimming stripped 0 bases from V and 6 bases from J, with 19 bases between. This clonotype was seen repeatedly, ten times or more. What it binds is not known. Quantitative 5'-RACE was performed with molecular barcodes, and it yielded the TCR beta libraries. TCRdb passed the 5' RACE reads through MiXCR, listing each CDR3 protein once. This sample carries around 120,000 distinct CDR3 sequences, approximately 14% of them seen once, and the ten largest clones take about 3%. This receptor was obtained from a female donor with ankylosing spondylitis or in good health (not recorded which). V and J are TRBV23-1 and TRBJ2-3; D is unresolved. TRBV23-1 is placed among ORFs of uncertain function. The sample comprised blood, either unsorted or a sorted T cell fraction (not recorded which). CDR3 sequence: CASSQSGLGRVNDTQYF. The CDR3 coding sequence is TGCGCCAGCAGTCAATCGGGCCTCGGTCGGGTGAACGATACGCAGTATTTT.